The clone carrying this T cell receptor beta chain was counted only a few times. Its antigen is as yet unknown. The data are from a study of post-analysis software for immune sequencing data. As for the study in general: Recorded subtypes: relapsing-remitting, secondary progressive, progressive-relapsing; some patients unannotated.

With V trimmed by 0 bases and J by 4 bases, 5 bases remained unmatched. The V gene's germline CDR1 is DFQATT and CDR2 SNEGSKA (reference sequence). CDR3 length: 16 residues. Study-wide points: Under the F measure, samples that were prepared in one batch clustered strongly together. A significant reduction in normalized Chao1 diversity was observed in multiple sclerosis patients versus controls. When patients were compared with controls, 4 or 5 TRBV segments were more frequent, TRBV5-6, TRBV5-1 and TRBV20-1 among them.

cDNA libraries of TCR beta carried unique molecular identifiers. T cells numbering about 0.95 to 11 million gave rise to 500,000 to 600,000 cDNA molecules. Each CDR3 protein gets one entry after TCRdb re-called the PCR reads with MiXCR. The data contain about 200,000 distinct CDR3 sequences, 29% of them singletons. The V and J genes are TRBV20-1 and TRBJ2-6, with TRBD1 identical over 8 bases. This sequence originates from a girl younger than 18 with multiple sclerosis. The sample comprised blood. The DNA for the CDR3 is TGCAGTGCTAGAGATACCAGGGGGCGGGGGGCCAACGTCCTGACTTTC. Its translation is CSARDTRGRGANVLTF.